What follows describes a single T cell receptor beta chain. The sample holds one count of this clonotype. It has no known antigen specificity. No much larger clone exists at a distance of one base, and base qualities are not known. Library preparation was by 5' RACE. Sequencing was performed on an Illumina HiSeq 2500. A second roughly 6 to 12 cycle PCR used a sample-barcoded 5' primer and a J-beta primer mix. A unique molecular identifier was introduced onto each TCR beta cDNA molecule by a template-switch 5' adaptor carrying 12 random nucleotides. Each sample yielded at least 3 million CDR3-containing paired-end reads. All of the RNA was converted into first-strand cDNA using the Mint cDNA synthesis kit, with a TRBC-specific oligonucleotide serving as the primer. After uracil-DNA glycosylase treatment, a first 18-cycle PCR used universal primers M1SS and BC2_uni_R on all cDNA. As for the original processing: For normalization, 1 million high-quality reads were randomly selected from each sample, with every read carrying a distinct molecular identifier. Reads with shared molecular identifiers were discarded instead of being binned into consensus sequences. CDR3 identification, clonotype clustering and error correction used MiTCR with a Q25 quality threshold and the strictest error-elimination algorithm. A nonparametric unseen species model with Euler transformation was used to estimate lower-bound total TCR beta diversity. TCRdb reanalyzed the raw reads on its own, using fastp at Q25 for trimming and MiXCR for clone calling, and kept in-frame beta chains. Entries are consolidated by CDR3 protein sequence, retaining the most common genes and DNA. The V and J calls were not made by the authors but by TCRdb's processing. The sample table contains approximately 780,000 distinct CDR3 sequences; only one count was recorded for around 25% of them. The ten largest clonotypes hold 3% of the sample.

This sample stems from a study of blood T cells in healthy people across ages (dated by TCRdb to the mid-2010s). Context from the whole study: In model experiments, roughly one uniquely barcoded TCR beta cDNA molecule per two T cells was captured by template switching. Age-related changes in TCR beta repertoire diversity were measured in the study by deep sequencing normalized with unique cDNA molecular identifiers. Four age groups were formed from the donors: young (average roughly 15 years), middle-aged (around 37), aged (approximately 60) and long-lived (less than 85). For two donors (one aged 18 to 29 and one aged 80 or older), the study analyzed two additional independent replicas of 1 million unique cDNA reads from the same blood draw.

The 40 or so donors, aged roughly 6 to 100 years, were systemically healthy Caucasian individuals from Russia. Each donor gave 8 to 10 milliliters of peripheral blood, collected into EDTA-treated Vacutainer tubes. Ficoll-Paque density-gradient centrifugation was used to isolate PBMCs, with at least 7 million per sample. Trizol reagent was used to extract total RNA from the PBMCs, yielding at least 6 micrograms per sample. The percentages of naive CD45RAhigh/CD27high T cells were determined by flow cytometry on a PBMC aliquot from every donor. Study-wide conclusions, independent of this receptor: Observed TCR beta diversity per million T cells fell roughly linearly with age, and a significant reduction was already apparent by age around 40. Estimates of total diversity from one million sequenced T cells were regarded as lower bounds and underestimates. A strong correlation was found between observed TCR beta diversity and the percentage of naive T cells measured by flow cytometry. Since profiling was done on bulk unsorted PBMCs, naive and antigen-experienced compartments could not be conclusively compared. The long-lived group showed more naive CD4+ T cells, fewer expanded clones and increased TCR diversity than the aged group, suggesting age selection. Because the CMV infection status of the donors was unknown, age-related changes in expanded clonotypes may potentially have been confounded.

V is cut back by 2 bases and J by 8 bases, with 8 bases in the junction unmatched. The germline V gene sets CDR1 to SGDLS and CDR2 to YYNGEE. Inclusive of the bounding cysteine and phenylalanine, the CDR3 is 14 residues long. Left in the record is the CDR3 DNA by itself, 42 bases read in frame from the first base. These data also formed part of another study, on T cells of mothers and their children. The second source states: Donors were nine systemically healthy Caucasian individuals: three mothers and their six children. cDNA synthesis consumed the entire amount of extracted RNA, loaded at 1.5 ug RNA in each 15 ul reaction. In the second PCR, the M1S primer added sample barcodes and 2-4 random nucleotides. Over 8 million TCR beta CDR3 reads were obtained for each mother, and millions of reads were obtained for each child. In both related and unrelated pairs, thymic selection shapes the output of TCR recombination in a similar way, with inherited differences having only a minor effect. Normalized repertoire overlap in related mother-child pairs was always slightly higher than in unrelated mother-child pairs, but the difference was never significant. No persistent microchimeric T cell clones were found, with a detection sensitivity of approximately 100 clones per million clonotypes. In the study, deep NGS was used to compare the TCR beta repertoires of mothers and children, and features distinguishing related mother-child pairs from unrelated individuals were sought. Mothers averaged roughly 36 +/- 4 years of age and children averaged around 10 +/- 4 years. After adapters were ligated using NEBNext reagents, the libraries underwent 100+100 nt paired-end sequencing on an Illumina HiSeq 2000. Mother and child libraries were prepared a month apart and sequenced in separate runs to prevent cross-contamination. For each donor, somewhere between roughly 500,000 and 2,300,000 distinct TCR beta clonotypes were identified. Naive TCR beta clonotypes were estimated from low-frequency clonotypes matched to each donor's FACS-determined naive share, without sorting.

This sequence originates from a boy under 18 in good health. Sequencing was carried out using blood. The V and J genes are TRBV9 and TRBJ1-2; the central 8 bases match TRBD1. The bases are TGTGCCAGCAGCGTCGGTTTGGACAGGGAAGGCTACACCTTC. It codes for CASSVGLDREGYTF.